This T cell receptor (beta chain) comes out of a study of early T cells in non-severe SARS-CoV-2 infection. Study overall: Whole-blood bulk RNA, unsorted, was sequenced, and chains were unpaired.

The CDR3 extends over 14 amino acids. Germline V gene lookup returns CDR1 SGHTA and CDR2 FQGNSA. Individual cDNA molecules received unique molecular identifiers during library preparation. In TCRdb, the 5' RACE reads were re-called with MiXCR into one record per CDR3 protein. The sample has about 69,000 distinct CDR3 sequences; roughly an eighth are singletons. About this clonotype itself: A read error may produce the germline difference seen at one junction end.

V is TRBV7-2 and J is TRBJ2-4; TRBD1 agrees at 8 bases. Input material: whole blood. This clonotype was obtained from an adult who was a healthcare worker with PCR-confirmed SARS-CoV-2 infection or an uninfected control (not recorded which). The CDR3: CASSFQGARNIQYF. The CDR3 bases are TGTGCCAGCAGCTTTCAGGGGGCCAGAAACATTCAGTACTTC.